This section outlines one T cell receptor beta chain sequence together with its context. Germline V gene data show CDR1 as MDHEN and CDR2 as SYDVKM. The CDR3 is made up of 15 amino acids. The V gene lost 1 base and the J gene lost 0 bases, with 10 bases spanning the gap. TCRdb processed the RACE reads anew with MiXCR; each CDR3 protein has one entry. The sample lists over 95,000 distinct CDR3 sequences, around 12% occurring once. The time point is: patch test 1, 2 weeks after DPC sensitization. This sample's treatment: therapeutic diphenylcyclopropenone sensitization with weekly scalp DPC. This sample is part of a study of human T cells and chemical hapten exposure.

This rearrangement joins TRBV28 to TRBJ2-7; D is unresolved. The sample in question was whole blood, obtained in connection with sensitization to the hapten diphenylcyclopropenone (DPC). This receptor was taken from a middle-aged woman with alopecia areata. Some clones in this sample may be carry-over from other donors' samples. The DNA of the CDR3 is TGTGCCAGCAGTTTATCTCGAGTGAGCTCCTACGAGCAGTACTTC. It yields the protein CASSLSRVSSYEQYF.